These 7 T cell receptor beta chains originate from one sample sequenced in a study of TIL therapy for anti-PD-1-resistant metastatic lung cancer. Time point denoted: pre-treatment sample, taken before nivolumab and TIL therapy. The libraries were made with immunoSEQ v3. Sequencing was performed with immunoSEQ multiplex PCR; in TCRdb, only in-frame clones are kept and a portion is missing. Of more than 50,000 clones in the sample, around 90% were seen once. Here the sequenced sample was blood, taken at baseline. Every receptor here comes from a person aged 25-85 years with non-small cell lung cancer.

The rearrangement joins TRBV27 to TRBJ1-4; 8 nucleotides align to TRBD1. V trimming: 7 bases; J trimming: 8 bases; junction bases outside the gene matches: 6. Per germline, CDR1 MNHEY and CDR2 SMNVEV (reference sequence). The CDR3 consists of 13 residues. The CDR3 reads CASTDRGGEKLFF. For the CDR3, the DNA is TGTGCCAGCACAGACAGGGGAGGGGAAAAACTGTTTTTT.

The rearrangement joins TRBV5-1 to TRBJ2-1; TRBD2 matches 9 bases. Unmatched junction bases numbered 6, after V lost 1 base and J lost 4 bases. CDR3 size: 16 residues. Germline CDR1 reads SGHRS; CDR2 reads YFSETQ. CDR3 region: CASSLLAGRSYNEQFF. CDR3 bases: TGCGCCAGCAGCTTGCTAGCGGGGAGGTCATACAATGAGCAGTTCTTC.

CDR3 nucleotide sequence: TGTGCCAGCAGTTTATCGGGGGGAACCCTTAATCAGCCCCAGCATTTT. As protein: CASSLSGGTLNQPQHF. The rearrangement links TRBV27 to TRBJ1-5; TRBD1 is a possible D gene (5 bases). The CDR3 covers 16 residues. Trimming cost V 0 bases and J 4 bases, with 13 bases left between them. The germline V gene encodes CDR1 MNHEY and CDR2 SMNVEV (reference sequence).

This rearrangement joins TRBV2 to TRBJ2-7; TRBD1 agrees at 8 bases. After removal of 2 bases from V and 3 bases from J, the junction contained 6 bases not matched to a gene. Germline-derived CDR1 and CDR2 are SNHLY and FYNNEI. The CDR3 runs to 15 residues. CDR3 protein: CASSEKGQDIYEQYF. The CDR3 DNA follows: TGTGCCAGCAGTGAAAAGGGACAGGACATCTACGAGCAGTACTTC.

The chain employs TRBV12-5 and TRBJ1-2; D not resolved. The CDR3 runs to 12 residues. Germline values: CDR1 LGHNT, CDR2 FRNRAP. Trimming cost V 5 bases and J 5 bases, with 9 bases left between them. The CDR3 region has the DNA TGTGCTAGTGGTCCCGCAGCTTATGGCTACACCTTC. Amino acids: CASGPAAYGYTF.

J is TRBJ2-7 and V is TRBV2; 14 positions match TRBD2. J gave up 3 bases and V 7 bases, and 8 bases lay outside the gene matches. The CDR3 runs 16 residues. Germline-derived CDR1 and CDR2 are SNHLY and FYNNEI. The CDR3 nucleotides read TGTGCCAGCATTGGGACTAGCGGGAGTATAGACTACGAGCAGTACTTC. The encoded protein is CASIGTSGSIDYEQYF.

The chain couples TRBV5-1 to TRBJ2-7, with 9 positions matching TRBD1. Germline CDR1 is SGHRS and CDR2 is YFSETQ. V lost 2 bases, J lost 5 bases, and 8 bases stayed unmatched. This CDR3 has 15 residues. The CDR3 protein is CASSFSGTGTHEQYF. CDR3 coding DNA: TGCGCCAGCAGCTTCTCCGGGACAGGGACCCACGAGCAGTACTTC.